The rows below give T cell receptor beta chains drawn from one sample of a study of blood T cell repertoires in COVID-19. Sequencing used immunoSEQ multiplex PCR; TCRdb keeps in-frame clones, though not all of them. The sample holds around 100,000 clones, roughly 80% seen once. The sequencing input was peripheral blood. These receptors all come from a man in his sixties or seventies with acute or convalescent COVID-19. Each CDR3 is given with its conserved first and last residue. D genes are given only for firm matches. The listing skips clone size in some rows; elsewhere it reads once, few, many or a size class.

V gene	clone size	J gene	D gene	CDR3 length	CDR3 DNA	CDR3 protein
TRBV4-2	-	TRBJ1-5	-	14	TGTGCCAGCAGCCTGGACAGAAACAATCAGCCCCAGCATTTT	CASSLDRNNQPQHF
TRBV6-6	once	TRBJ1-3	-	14	TGTGCCAGCAGTGGTGGGAGCTCTGGAAACACCATATATTTT	CASSGGSSGNTIYF
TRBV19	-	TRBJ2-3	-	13	TGTGCCAGTAGTGTTAGGGAGCCAGATACGCAGTATTTT	CASSVREPDTQYF
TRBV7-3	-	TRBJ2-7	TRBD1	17	TGTGCCAGCAGCTTAACGGGAAGGGGGCCAGAGTCCTACGAGCAGTACTTC	CASSLTGRGPESYEQYF
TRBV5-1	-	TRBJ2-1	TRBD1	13	TGCGCCAGCCGACAGGGAGATTACAATGAGCAGTTCTTC	CASRQGDYNEQFF
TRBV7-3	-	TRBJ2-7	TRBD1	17	TGTGCCAGCAGCTTAGCGCCGACAGGGTACAACTCCTACGAGCAGTACTTC	CASSLAPTGYNSYEQYF
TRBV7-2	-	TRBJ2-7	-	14	TGTGCCAGCAGCCCCCGGAGGGTTGGGTACGAGCAGTACTTC	CASSPRRVGYEQYF
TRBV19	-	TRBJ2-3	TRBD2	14	TGTGCCAGCGGACTAGCGTCTAGCACAGATACGCAGTATTTT	CASGLASSTDTQYF
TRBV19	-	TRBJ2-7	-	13	TGTGCCAGTAGAAAACAGGGAACCTACGAGCAGTACTTC	CASRKQGTYEQYF
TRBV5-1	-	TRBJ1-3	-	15	TGCGCCAGCAGCTTGGGACAGTCCTCTGGAAACACCATATATTTT	CASSLGQSSGNTIYF
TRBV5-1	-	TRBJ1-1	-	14	TGCGCCAGCAGCCTAAGGACCCGGGGCACTGAAGCTTTCTTT	CASSLRTRGTEAFF
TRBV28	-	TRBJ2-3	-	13	TGTGCCAGCAGTGAAGGAGGGACAGATACGCAGTATTTT	CASSEGGTDTQYF
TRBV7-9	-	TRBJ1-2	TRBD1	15	TGTGCCAGCAGCCCAAGGACAGGGGGTAGGACCGCGTACACCTTC	CASSPRTGGRTAYTF
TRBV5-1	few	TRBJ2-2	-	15	TGCGCCAGCAGCCCAACTACACCGAACACCGGGGAGCTGTTTTTT	CASSPTTPNTGELFF
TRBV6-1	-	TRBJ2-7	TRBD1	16	TGTGCCAGCAGAGAAACGGGACAGTTATACTCCTACGAGCAGTACTTC	CASRETGQLYSYEQYF
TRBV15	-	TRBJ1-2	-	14	TGTGCCACCAGCAGAGAGGCGGGAGAGGGTGGCTACACCTTC	CATSREAGEGGYTF
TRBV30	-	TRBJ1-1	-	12	TGTGCCTGGAGTAAGGGGTTGGCTGAAGCTTTCTTT	CAWSKGLAEAFF
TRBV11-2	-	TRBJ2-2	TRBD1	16	TGTGCCAGCAGGCGGTCGTTCAGGGGGTCTACCGGGGAGCTGTTTTTT	CASRRSFRGSTGELFF
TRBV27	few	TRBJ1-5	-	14	TGTGCCAGCAGGCTACAGGGAGGCAATCAGCCCCAGCATTTT	CASRLQGGNQPQHF
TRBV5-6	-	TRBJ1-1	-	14	TGTGCCAGCAGCCCTACTAGGATGAACACTGAAGCTTTCTTT	CASSPTRMNTEAFF
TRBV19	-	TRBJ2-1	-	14	TGTGCCAGTAGTATCCGGGAGAAAGTAAATGAGCAGTTCTTC	CASSIREKVNEQFF
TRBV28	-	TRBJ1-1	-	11	TGTGCCCTGGGGGGGGTCACTGAAGCTTTCTTT	CALGGVTEAFF